These T cell receptor beta chains were read from a single sample in a study of blood T cell repertoires in COVID-19. Here immunoSEQ multiplex PCR was the method, and the copy in TCRdb shows in-frame clones only, minus some. The profile shows hundreds of thousands of clones, around 92% of them singletons. The sequenced material came from PBMCs or T cells enriched from blood (not recorded which). These receptors originate from a woman aged 45-59 years who had been exposed to COVID-19. The CDR3 runs from the conserved cysteine through the conserved F or W. A D gene is named only where the DNA matches it firmly. Not all rows give a size; the values are once, few, many and, for expanded clones, a class.

TRBV4-1	TRBJ1-4	14	.	.	TGCGCCAGCAGCCAAGAACCCACCCGGGGAAAACTGTTTTTT	CASSQEPTRGKLFF
TRBV9	TRBJ2-1	15	.	.	TGTGCCAGCAGCGTAGTGCAGGGGACGGGGAATGAGCAGTTCTTC	CASSVVQGTGNEQFF
TRBV6-5	TRBJ2-4	13	.	.	TGTGCCAGCAGGGATGGAGGTCGGAACATTCAGTACTTC	CASRDGGRNIQYF
TRBV7-6	TRBJ2-1	12	.	TRBD1	TGTGCCAGCGGACAGGGTCGGAATGAGCAGTTCTTC	CASGQGRNEQFF
TRBV2	TRBJ1-3	15	.	.	TGTGCCAGCAGCGCCGGTGGGCTCTCTGGAAACACCATATATTTT	CASSAGGLSGNTIYF
TRBV12-3/TRBV12-4	TRBJ2-7	11	.	.	TGTGCCAGCAGTACACCGTACGAGCAGTACTTC	CASSTPYEQYF
TRBV9	TRBJ2-1	16	once	TRBD1	TGTGCCAGCAGCCCCCCCGGGACAGGGGCATTAAATGAGCAGTTCTTC	CASSPPGTGALNEQFF
TRBV27	TRBJ1-5	13	.	.	TGTGCCAGCAAGAGTTTAGACAATCAGCCCCAGCATTTT	CASKSLDNQPQHF
TRBV4-2	TRBJ1-4	16	.	TRBD1	TGTGCCAGCAGCCAAGAAGCGGGGACAGGCCCCAAAAAACTGTTTTTT	CASSQEAGTGPKKLFF
TRBV30	TRBJ1-2	14	.	TRBD1	TGTGCCTGGAGTGTACGGCACTCAGGGGGTGGCTACACCTTC	CAWSVRHSGGGYTF
TRBV6-2/TRBV6-3	TRBJ1-2	14	.	.	TGTGCCAGCAGTTACTCGATGACGGGTGGCGGCTACACCTTC	CASSYSMTGGGYTF
TRBV5-1	TRBJ2-5	15	.	.	TGCGCCAGCAGCATAAACCACAGGGCAGGGGAGACCCAGTACTTC	CASSINHRAGETQYF
TRBV6-4	TRBJ2-1	13	.	.	TGTGCCAGCAGTGAAGAACAGGGACGGGAGCAGTTCTTC	CASSEEQGREQFF
TRBV6-5	TRBJ2-2	15	.	TRBD2	TGTGCCAGCAGTAAGGGACTAGAATTCTCCGGGGAGCTGTTTTTT	CASSKGLEFSGELFF
TRBV5-6	TRBJ2-1	17	.	TRBD2	TGTGCCAGCAGCTTGGCAGCTAGCGGGGGGCCGTACAATGAGCAGTTCTTC	CASSLAASGGPYNEQFF
TRBV9	TRBJ2-5	15	.	.	TGTGCCAGCAGCGTCGGACTTGGGTACCAAGAGACCCAGTACTTC	CASSVGLGYQETQYF
TRBV6-4	TRBJ2-2	16	.	.	TGTGCCAGCAGTGTACAGGGAACCCCGAACACCGGGGAGCTGTTTTTT	CASSVQGTPNTGELFF
TRBV3-1/TRBV3-2	TRBJ1-1	15	.	.	TGTGCCAGCAGCCCGGGACATTACATGAACACTGAAGCTTTCTTT	CASSPGHYMNTEAFF
TRBV7-6	TRBJ2-6	18	.	TRBD2	TGTGCCAGCAGCTCGGGACTAGCGGGGGGAGTGGGGGCCAACGTCCTGACTTTC	CASSSGLAGGVGANVLTF
TRBV5-1	TRBJ2-1	13	.	.	TGCGCCAGCAGCTTGGGACAGCACAATGAGCAGTTCTTC	CASSLGQHNEQFF
TRBV18	TRBJ1-2	15	.	.	TGTGCCAGCTCACCCGTCTTTGGGGGCTGGGGTGGCTACACCTTC	CASSPVFGGWGGYTF
TRBV23-1	TRBJ1-5	18	once	.	TGCGCCAGCAGTCAATGCCCCACCGGGACAAAATGCAATCAGCCCCAGCATTTT	CASSQCPTGTKCNQPQHF
TRBV7-9	TRBJ2-5	15	.	TRBD2	TGTGCCAGCAGCTCAATCCGGGGGGGCCTGGAGACCCAGTACTTC	CASSSIRGGLETQYF
TRBV6-2/TRBV6-3	TRBJ1-1	13	.	TRBD1	TGTGCCAGCAGTACAGACAGGGTTACTGAAGCTTTCTTT	CASSTDRVTEAFF
TRBV4-2	TRBJ1-1	14	.	.	TGTGCCAGCAGCCAAGACAGGGGAAGGACTGAAGCTTTCTTT	CASSQDRGRTEAFF
TRBV19	TRBJ1-5	14	.	.	TGTGCCAGTAGCCGGCGGGGTAGCAATCAGCCCCAGCATTTT	CASSRRGSNQPQHF
TRBV3-1/TRBV3-2	TRBJ2-7	17	.	TRBD2	TGTGCCAGCAGCCGTACTTCCGGACTAGCGGGCTCCTACGAGCAGTACTTC	CASSRTSGLAGSYEQYF
TRBV3-1/TRBV3-2	TRBJ1-1	14	.	.	TGTGCCAGCAGCGGCCGGGACAAGAACACTGAGGCTTTCTTT	CASSGRDKNTEAFF
TRBV28	TRBJ1-5	16	.	TRBD1	TGTGCCAGCAGTTTACCTAGACAGGGGCACAATCAGCCCCAGCATTTT	CASSLPRQGHNQPQHF
TRBV24-1	TRBJ1-2	14	once	TRBD1	TGTGCCACCAGTGCCGGGACAGAGCTCTATGGCTACACCTTC	CATSAGTELYGYTF
TRBV7-6	TRBJ1-1	12	.	.	TGTGCCAGCAGCTTAGACAGGAGTGAAGCTTTCTTT	CASSLDRSEAFF
TRBV3-1/TRBV3-2	TRBJ2-1	16	.	TRBD1	TGTGCCAGCAGCCAAGGGGACAGGGTCACCTACAATGAGCAGTTCTTC	CASSQGDRVTYNEQFF
TRBV19	TRBJ1-4	15	.	TRBD1	TGTGCCAGTAGTATGCCGGGACAGGGGGATGAAAAACTGTTTTTT	CASSMPGQGDEKLFF
TRBV28	TRBJ1-6	15	once	.	TGTGCCAGCAGAGAAGGGGGTTCCTATAATTCACCCCTCCACTTT	CASREGGSYNSPLHF
TRBV3-1/TRBV3-2	TRBJ1-1	14	.	TRBD1	TGTGCCAGCAGCGGCTGGGACAGGGAGGGTGAAGCTTTCTTT	CASSGWDREGEAFF
TRBV7-8	TRBJ1-2	14	.	TRBD1	TGTGCCAGCAGCTGGGGACAGGGTGAGGCCGGCTACACCTTC	CASSWGQGEAGYTF
TRBV15	TRBJ2-7	15	.	.	TGTGCCACCAGCAGAGATGAGCCGTACTCCTACGAGCAGTACTTC	CATSRDEPYSYEQYF
TRBV27	TRBJ1-5	14	.	TRBD1	TGTGCCAGCAGTTTGGGACAGGGGAATCAGCCCCAGCATTTT	CASSLGQGNQPQHF
TRBV9	TRBJ2-1	15	.	TRBD1	TGTGCCAGCAGCGCGACAGGGACCCCCTACAATGAGCAGTTCTTC	CASSATGTPYNEQFF
TRBV10-2	TRBJ2-1	14	.	TRBD2	TGCGCCAGCTCTAGCGGGGAATCCTACAATGAGCAGTTCTTC	CASSSGESYNEQFF
TRBV7-8	TRBJ2-1	15	.	.	TGTGCCAGCAGCTTAGGTGGGGCTTTCTCCAATGAGCAGTTCTTC	CASSLGGAFSNEQFF
TRBV4-1	TRBJ1-2	15	.	.	TGCGCCAGCAGCCAAGACCCCAGCGCCCCTGAGGGCTACACCTTC	CASSQDPSAPEGYTF
TRBV5-6	TRBJ1-2	12	.	.	TGTGCCAGCAGCTTGGTCGACAGTGGCTACACCTTC	CASSLVDSGYTF
TRBV5-1	TRBJ1-3	16	.	TRBD1	TGCGCCAGCAGCTCTGGCACCACAGGGGCTGGAAACACCATATATTTT	CASSSGTTGAGNTIYF
TRBV24-1	TRBJ2-2	15	once	TRBD2	TGTGCCACAGCCCTCGGGACTAGCGTGACCGGGGAGCTGTTTTTT	CATALGTSVTGELFF
TRBV7-9	TRBJ1-1	12	once	.	TGTGCCAGCTCCCTAGAGTACACTGAAGCTTTCTTT	CASSLEYTEAFF